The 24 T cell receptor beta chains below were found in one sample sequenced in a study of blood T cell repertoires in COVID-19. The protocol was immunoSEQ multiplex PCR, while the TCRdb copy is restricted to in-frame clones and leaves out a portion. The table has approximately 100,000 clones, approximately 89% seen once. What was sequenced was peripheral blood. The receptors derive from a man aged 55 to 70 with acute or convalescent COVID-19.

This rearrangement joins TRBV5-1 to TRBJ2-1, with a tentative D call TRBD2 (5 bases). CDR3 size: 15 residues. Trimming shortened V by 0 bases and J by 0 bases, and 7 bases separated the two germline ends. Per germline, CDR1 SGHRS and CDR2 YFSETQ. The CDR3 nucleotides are TGCGCCAGCAGCTTGGAGCGGAGCTCCTACAATGAGCAGTTCTTC. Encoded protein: CASSLERSSYNEQFF. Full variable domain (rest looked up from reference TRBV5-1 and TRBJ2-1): KAGVTQTPRYLIKTRGQQVTLSCSPISGHRSVSWYQQTPGQGLQFLFEYFSETQRNKGNFPGRFSGRQFSNSRSEMNVSTLELGDSALYLCASSLERSSYNEQFFGPGTRLTVL.

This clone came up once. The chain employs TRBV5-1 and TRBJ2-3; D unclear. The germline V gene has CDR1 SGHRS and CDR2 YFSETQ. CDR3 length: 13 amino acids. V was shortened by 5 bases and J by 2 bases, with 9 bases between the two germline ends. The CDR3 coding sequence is TGCGCCAGCAGAGGCAGGCCCACAGATACGCAGTATTTT. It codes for CASRGRPTDTQYF. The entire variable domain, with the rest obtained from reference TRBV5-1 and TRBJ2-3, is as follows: KAGVTQTPRYLIKTRGQQVTLSCSPISGHRSVSWYQQTPGQGLQFLFEYFSETQRNKGNFPGRFSGRQFSNSRSEMNVSTLELGDSALYLCASRGRPTDTQYFGPGTRLTVL.

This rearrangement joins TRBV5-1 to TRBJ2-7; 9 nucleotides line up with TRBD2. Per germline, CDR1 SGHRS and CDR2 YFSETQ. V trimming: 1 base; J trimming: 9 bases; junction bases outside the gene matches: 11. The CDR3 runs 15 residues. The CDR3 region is CASSLYPSGTSGQYF. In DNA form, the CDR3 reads TGCGCCAGCAGCTTGTATCCTAGCGGGACGAGCGGGCAGTACTTC.

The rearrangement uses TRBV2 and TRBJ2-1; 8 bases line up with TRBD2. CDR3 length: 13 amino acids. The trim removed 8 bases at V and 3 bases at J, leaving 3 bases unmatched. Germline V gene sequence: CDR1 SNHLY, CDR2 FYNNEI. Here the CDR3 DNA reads TGTGCCAGCGGCGGGAGGAACTACAATGAGCAGTTCTTC. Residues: CASGGRNYNEQFF.

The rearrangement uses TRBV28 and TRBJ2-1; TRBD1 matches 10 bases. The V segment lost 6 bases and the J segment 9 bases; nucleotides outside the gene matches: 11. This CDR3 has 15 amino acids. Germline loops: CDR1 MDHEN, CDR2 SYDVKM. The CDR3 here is CASRRDRGGPSEQFF. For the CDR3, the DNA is TGTGCCAGCAGACGGGACAGGGGTGGACCCAGTGAGCAGTTCTTC. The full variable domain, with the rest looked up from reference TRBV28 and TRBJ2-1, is DVKVTQSSRYLVKRTGEKVFLECVQDMDHENMFWYRQDPGLGLRLIYFSYDVKMKEKGDIPEGYSVSREKKERFSLILESASTNQTSMYLCASRRDRGGPSEQFFGPGTRLTVL.

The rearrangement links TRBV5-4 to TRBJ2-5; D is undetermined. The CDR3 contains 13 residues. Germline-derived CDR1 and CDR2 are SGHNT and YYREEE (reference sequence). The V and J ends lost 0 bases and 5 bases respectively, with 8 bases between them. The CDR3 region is CASSLAPPETQYF. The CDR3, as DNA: TGTGCCAGCAGCTTGGCCCCTCCTGAGACCCAGTACTTC.

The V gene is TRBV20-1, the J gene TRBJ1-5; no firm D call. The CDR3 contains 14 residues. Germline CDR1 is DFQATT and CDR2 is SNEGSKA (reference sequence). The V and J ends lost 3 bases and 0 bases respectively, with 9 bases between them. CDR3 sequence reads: CSASRSGSNQPQHF. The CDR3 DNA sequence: TGCAGTGCTAGTCGTTCAGGTAGCAATCAGCCCCAGCATTTT.

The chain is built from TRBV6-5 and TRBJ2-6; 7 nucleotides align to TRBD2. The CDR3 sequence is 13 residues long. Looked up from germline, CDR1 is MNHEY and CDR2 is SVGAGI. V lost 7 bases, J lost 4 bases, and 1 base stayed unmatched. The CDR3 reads CASTGRGANVLTF. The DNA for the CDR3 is TGTGCCAGCACCGGGAGGGGGGCCAACGTCCTGACTTTC.

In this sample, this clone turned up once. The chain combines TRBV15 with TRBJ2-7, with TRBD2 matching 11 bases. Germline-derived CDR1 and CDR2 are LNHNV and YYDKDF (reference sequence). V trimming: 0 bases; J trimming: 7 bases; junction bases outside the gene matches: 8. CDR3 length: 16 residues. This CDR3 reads CATSRDLSGRAGEQYV. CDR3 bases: TGTGCCACCAGCAGAGATCTTAGCGGGAGGGCCGGAGAGCAGTACGTC.

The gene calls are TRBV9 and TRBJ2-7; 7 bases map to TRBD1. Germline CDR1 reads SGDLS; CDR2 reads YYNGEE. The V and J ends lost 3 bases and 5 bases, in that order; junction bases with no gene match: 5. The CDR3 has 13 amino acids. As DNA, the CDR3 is TGTGCCAGCAGCGCAGCCACAGGGGACGAGCAGTACTTC. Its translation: CASSAATGDEQYF.

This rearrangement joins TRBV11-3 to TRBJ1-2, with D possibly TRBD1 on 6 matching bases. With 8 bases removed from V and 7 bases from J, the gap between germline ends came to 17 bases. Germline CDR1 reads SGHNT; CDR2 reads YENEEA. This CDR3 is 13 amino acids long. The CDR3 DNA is TGTGCCAGCCGCCCCGGGGGCGGGGGTGGCTACACCTTC. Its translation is CASRPGGGGGYTF.

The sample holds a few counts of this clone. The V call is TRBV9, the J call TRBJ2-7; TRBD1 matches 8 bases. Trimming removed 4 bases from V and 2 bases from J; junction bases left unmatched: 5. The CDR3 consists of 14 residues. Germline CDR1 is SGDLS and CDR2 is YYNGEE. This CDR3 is CASSPLQGAYEQYF. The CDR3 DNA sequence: TGTGCCAGCAGCCCATTACAGGGGGCCTACGAGCAGTACTTC.

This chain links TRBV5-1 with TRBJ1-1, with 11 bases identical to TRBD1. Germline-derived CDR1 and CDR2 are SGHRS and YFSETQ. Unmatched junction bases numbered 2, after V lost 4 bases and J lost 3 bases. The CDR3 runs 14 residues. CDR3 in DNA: TGCGCCAGCAGCGGGGACAGGGGGTACACTGAAGCTTTCTTT. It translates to CASSGDRGYTEAFF. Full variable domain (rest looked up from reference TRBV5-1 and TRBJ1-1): KAGVTQTPRYLIKTRGQQVTLSCSPISGHRSVSWYQQTPGQGLQFLFEYFSETQRNKGNFPGRFSGRQFSNSRSEMNVSTLELGDSALYLCASSGDRGYTEAFFGQGTRLTVV.

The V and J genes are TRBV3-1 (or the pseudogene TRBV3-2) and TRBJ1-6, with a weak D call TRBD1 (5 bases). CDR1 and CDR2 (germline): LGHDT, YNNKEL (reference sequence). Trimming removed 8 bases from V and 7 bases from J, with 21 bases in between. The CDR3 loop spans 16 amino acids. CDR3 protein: CASQGVPAGTNSPLHF. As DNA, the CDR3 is TGTGCCAGCCAAGGGGTCCCAGCAGGCACCAATTCACCCCTCCACTTT.

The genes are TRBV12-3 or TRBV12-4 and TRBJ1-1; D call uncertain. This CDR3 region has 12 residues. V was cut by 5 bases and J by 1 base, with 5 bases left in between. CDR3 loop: CASSPRNTEAFF. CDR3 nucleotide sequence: TGTGCCAGCAGTCCGCGGAACACTGAAGCTTTCTTT.

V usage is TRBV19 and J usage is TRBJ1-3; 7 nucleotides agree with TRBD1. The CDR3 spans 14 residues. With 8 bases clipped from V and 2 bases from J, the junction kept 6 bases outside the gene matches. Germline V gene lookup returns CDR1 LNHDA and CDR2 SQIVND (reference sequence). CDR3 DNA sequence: TGTGCCAGTGTACAGGGGCAAGCTGGAAACACCATATATTTT. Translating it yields CASVQGQAGNTIYF. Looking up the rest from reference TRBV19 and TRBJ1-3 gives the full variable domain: DGGITQSPKYLFRKEGQNVTLSCEQNLNHDAMYWYRQDPGQGLRLIYYSQIVNDFQKGDIAEGYSVSREKKESFPLTVTSAQKNPTAFYLCASVQGQAGNTIYFGEGSWLTVV.

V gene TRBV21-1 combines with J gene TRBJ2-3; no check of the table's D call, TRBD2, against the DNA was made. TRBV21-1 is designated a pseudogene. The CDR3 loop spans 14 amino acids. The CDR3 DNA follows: TGTGCCAGCAGCTCAAGACTGAGCACAGATACGCAGTATTTT. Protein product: CASSSRLSTDTQYF.

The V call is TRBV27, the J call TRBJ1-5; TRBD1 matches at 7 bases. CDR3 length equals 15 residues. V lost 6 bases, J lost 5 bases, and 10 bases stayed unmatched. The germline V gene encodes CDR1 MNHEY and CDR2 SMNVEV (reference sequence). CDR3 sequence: CASSFNRGLDQPQHF. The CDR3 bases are TGTGCCAGCAGCTTTAACAGGGGTCTAGATCAGCCCCAGCATTTT.

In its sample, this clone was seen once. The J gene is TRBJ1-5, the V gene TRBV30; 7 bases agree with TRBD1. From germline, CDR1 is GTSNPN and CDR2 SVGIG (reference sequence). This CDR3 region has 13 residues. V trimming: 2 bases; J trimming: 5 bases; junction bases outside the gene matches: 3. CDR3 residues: CAWSTTGYQPQHF. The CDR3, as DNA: TGTGCCTGGAGTACGACAGGGTATCAGCCCCAGCATTTT.

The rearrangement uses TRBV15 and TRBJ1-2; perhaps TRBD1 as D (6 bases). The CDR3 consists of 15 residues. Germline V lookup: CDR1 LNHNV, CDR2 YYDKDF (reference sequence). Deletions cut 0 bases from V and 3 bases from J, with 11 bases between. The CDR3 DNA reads TGTGCCACCAGCAGAGATGGGGGGGCAGACTATGGCTACACCTTC. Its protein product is CATSRDGGADYGYTF.

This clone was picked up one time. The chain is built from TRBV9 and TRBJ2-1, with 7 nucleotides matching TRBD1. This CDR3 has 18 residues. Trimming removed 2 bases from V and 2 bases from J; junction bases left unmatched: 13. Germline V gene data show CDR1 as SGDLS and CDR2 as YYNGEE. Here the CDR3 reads CASSVRDSDRAAYNEQFF. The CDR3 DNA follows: TGTGCCAGCAGCGTGAGAGACAGCGACAGGGCGGCCTACAATGAGCAGTTCTTC.

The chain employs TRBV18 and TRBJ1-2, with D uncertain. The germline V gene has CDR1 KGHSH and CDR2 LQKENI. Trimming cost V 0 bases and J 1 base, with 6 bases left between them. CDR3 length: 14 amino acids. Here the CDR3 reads CASSPPDSNYGYTF. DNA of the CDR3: TGTGCCAGCTCACCACCCGATAGTAACTATGGCTACACCTTC.

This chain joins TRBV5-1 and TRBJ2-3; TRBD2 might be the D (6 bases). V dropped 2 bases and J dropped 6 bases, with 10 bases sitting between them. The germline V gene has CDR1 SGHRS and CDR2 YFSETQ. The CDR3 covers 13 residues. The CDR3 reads CASSFEGRDTQYF. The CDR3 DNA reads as TGCGCCAGCAGCTTCGAGGGGAGGGATACGCAGTATTTT. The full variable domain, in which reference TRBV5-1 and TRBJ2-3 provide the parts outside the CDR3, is KAGVTQTPRYLIKTRGQQVTLSCSPISGHRSVSWYQQTPGQGLQFLFEYFSETQRNKGNFPGRFSGRQFSNSRSEMNVSTLELGDSALYLCASSFEGRDTQYFGPGTRLTVL.

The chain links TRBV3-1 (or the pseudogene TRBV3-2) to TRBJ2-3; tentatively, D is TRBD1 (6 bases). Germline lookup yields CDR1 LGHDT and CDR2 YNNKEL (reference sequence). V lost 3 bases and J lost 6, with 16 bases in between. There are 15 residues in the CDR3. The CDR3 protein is CASSQTGTKGDTQYF. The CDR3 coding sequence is TGTGCCAGCAGCCAGACCGGGACAAAGGGGGATACGCAGTATTTT.